This passage covers 14 T cell receptor beta chains from one sample sequenced in a study of sequential checkpoint blockade in melanoma. As for treatment: randomized to nivolumab then ipilimumab (arm A) or the reverse (arm B). Libraries were prepared by immunoSEQ multiplex PCR; TCRdb keeps only in-frame clonotypes and omits some of them. Of about 13,000 clones listed, around a quarter are singletons. This specimen was tumor tissue (inferred from file names), taken from a patient given nivolumab and ipilimumab in sequence. Every receptor here comes from a human donor with melanoma.

This clone occurred a few times. V and J are TRBV28 and TRBJ2-2, with 16 bases that match TRBD2. The CDR3 is made up of 18 amino acids. Germline assignment: CDR1 MDHEN and CDR2 SYDVKM. Unmatched junction bases numbered 7, after V lost 5 bases and J lost 4 bases. The CDR3 protein is CASSPGTSGRGATGELFF. The CDR3 DNA follows: TGTGCCAGCAGTCCCGGGACTAGCGGGAGGGGGGCCACCGGGGAGCTGTTTTTT.

This clone is medium-sized. CDR3 in DNA: TGTGCCAGCAGCTTCTTGAGGGGGCGCGACGAGCAGTACTTC. Translating it yields CASSFLRGRDEQYF. The chain joins TRBV11-3 to TRBJ2-7; 7 nucleotides match TRBD1. Germline assignment: CDR1 SGHNT and CDR2 YENEEA. This CDR3 comprises 14 residues. V was clipped by 3 bases and J by 5 bases; unmatched bases: 7.

This chain uses TRBV18 with TRBJ1-1; 8 nucleotides agree with TRBD1. This CDR3 contains 16 residues. Germline CDR1 reads KGHSH; CDR2 reads LQKENI. The ends lost 0 bases at V and 1 base at J; junction bases unmatched: 4. The CDR3 nucleotides read TGTGCCAGCTCACCACCTGTCGGACAGGGGAACACTGAAGCTTTCTTT. Protein product: CASSPPVGQGNTEAFF.

This chain joins TRBV28 and TRBJ1-2; D unclear. Germline V gene lookup returns CDR1 MDHEN and CDR2 SYDVKM. V was trimmed by 3 bases and J by 3 bases, leaving 17 bases between them. The CDR3 covers 16 residues. In nucleotides, the CDR3 is TGTGCCAGCAGTTTCGTGCCAGGAAGGTCCGACTATGGCTACACCTTC. Translated, it gives CASSFVPGRSDYGYTF.

This clone was counted between two and nine times. V is TRBV29-1 and J is TRBJ2-7, with 7 bases matching TRBD1. This CDR3 is 12 amino acids long. Per germline, CDR1 SQVTM and CDR2 ANQGSEA. V shed 6 bases, J shed 4 bases, and the junction held 6 bases outside the gene matches. CDR3 DNA sequence: TGCAGCGTGCGACAGGGAGTTTACGAGCAGTACTTC. Its translation: CSVRQGVYEQYF.

The chain employs TRBV6-8 and TRBJ2-7, with 8 bases lining up with TRBD2. Trimming took 10 bases from V and 2 from J; bases not matched to a gene: 16. The germline V gene encodes CDR1 MNHGY and CDR2 SAAAGT. The CDR3 spans 16 residues. The CDR3 loop is CAIRGGSGSVPYEQYF. For the CDR3, the DNA is TGTGCCATCAGGGGCGGCAGCGGGAGTGTTCCCTACGAGCAGTACTTC.

This clone occurred many times. V gene TRBV6-8 combines with J gene TRBJ2-7; TRBD2 is a possible D gene (5 bases). Germline CDR1 reads MNHGY; CDR2 reads SAAAGT. V lost 0 bases to trimming and J lost 2 bases, with 17 bases between them. The CDR3 length is 17 residues. DNA of the CDR3: TGTGCCAGCAGTTACTCTGACGGTTACCTAGCCGCCTACGAGCAGTACTTC. Translating it yields CASSYSDGYLAAYEQYF.

The chain employs TRBV28 and TRBJ1-5; TRBD1 is a possible D gene (6 bases). This CDR3 has 14 residues. V was pared by 1 base and J by 7 bases, with 11 bases between. Germline V gene lookup returns CDR1 MDHEN and CDR2 SYDVKM. The CDR3 spells CASSLYQGRQPQHF. CDR3 coding DNA: TGTGCCAGCAGTTTATATCAGGGGAGACAGCCCCAGCATTTT.

This clone has just a few counts. This rearrangement joins TRBV6-8 to TRBJ2-3, with 8 nucleotides matching TRBD1. The CDR3 is made up of 14 amino acids. The ends lost 10 bases at V and 4 bases at J; junction bases unmatched: 10. The germline CDR1 and CDR2 sequences are MNHGY and SAAAGT. The CDR3 DNA sequence: TGTGCCATCAGACCCCAGGGGGCCGCAGATACGCAGTATTTT. This encodes CAIRPQGAADTQYF.

There are a few counts of this clone. CDR3 sequence: CASSSGRRANEQFF. The CDR3 DNA reads as TGTGCCAGCAGTTCGGGCAGAAGGGCCAATGAGCAGTTCTTC. The genes are TRBV27 and TRBJ2-1, with D hard to call. In germline, CDR1 is MNHEY, CDR2 SMNVEV (reference sequence). Trimming removed 4 bases from V and 6 bases from J, with 13 bases in between. This CDR3 is 14 amino acids long.

The rearrangement uses TRBV14 and TRBJ2-7; D uncertain. CDR1 is SGHDN, CDR2 FVKESK, per germline. The V end lost 0 bases, the J end lost 5 bases, and 17 bases lay between the germline ends. This CDR3 is 16 amino acids long. The CDR3 reads CASSQDWAGQLDEQYF. The CDR3 region has the DNA TGTGCCAGCAGCCAAGATTGGGCAGGCCAGCTCGACGAGCAGTACTTC.

This chain joins TRBV1 and TRBJ2-5; the DNA was not used to check the table's D call, TRBD1. TRBV1 is noted as a pseudogene. This CDR3 has 18 residues. CDR3 bases: TGCGCCAGCAGCCAAGGACCCGAGGACAGGGGTCACCAAGAGACCCAGTACTTC. The encoded protein is CASSQGPEDRGHQETQYF.

The chain employs TRBV10-2 and TRBJ1-1; D is undetermined. Germline CDR1 WSHSY, CDR2 SAAADI. This CDR3 is 14 amino acids long. Trimming removed 6 bases at V and 1 base at J, with 12 bases between. The chain's CDR3 is CASSATGGNTEAFF. The CDR3 DNA follows: TGCGCCAGCAGCGCTACGGGAGGGAACACTGAAGCTTTCTTT.

The V gene is TRBV4-1, the J gene TRBJ2-2; weak D call: TRBD1 (5 bases). Germline lookup yields CDR1 MGHRA and CDR2 YSYEKL. The germline V and J ends were trimmed by 0 bases and 0 bases, with 8 bases remaining between them. The CDR3 length is 16 residues. CDR3 loop: CASSQDRAANTGELFF. In DNA, the CDR3 is TGCGCCAGCAGCCAAGACAGGGCCGCGAACACCGGGGAGCTGTTTTTT.